Shown below are 5 T cell receptor beta chains from a single sample sequenced in a study of vaccination effects on CD4 cells after COVID-19 (dated by TCRdb to 2022 to 2024). The library was prepared using the immunoSEQ multiplex PCR assay. Sourced from immuneACCESS, this table was stored by TCRdb with only in-frame sequences that have V and J called. A share of the clones is absent; for the studies checked, an unresolved V gene accounts for under half, and the remainder has no known explanation. The sample has more than 20,000 clones on record, approximately 80% of them singletons. The ten top clones hold roughly 21% of the sample. What these receptors recognize is not known. The ViraFEST assay stimulated PBMC with viral peptide pools and then used TCR sequencing to identify antigen-specific CD4+ T cell clonotypes by expansion. After less than 13 days of culture, CD4+ T cells were isolated with the EasySep CD4+ T cell isolation kit. PCR-confirmed SARS-CoV-2 infection had occurred in convalescent patients between March and December 2020, before the Alpha, Beta and Delta variants emerged in the United States.

The input for sequencing was CD4+ T cells from PBMCs cultured with HCoV-NL63 spike peptides, taken before COVID-19 vaccination. Read against the paper, the sample's cell subset or site label means: HCoV-NL63 spike overlapping peptide pool stimulation. All receptors come from a human donor who had a prior SARS-CoV-2 infection.

V and J are TRBV7-3 and TRBJ2-6, with D hard to call. The CDR3 loop spans 15 amino acids. V was cut by 2 bases and J by 1 base, with 6 bases left in between. Germline CDR1 is SGHTA and CDR2 is FQGTGA. CDR3 sequence (DNA): TGTGCCAGCAGCTTATTTGTATCTGGGGCCAACGTCCTGACTTTC. Translated: CASSLFVSGANVLTF.

The V and J genes are TRBV2 and TRBJ2-1, with D perhaps TRBD1 or TRBD2 (7 bases each). V dropped 6 bases and J dropped 0 bases, with 18 bases sitting between them. This CDR3 has 17 amino acids. CDR1 and CDR2 from the germline V gene are SNHLY and FYNNEI. The CDR3 DNA reads TGTGCCAGCAGGGGACTATTGGACAGGAGCTCCTACAATGAGCAGTTCTTC. Residues: CASRGLLDRSSYNEQFF.

Worth noting for this clone: Other DNA sequences in this specimen translate into the identical CDR3. The chain recombines TRBV12-3 or TRBV12-4 with TRBJ2-5; D gene unclear. This CDR3 is 12 amino acids long. Trimming removed 5 bases at V and 1 base at J, with 5 bases between. The CDR3, as DNA: TGTGCCAGCAGTCTGACCCAAGAGACCCAGTACTTC. The encoded protein is CASSLTQETQYF.

This chain uses TRBV2 with TRBJ2-7; D possibly corresponds to TRBD2 (5 bases). The V gene's germline CDR1 is SNHLY and CDR2 FYNNEI. This CDR3 has 14 amino acids. V was shortened by 7 bases and J by 2 bases, with 15 bases between the two germline ends. The CDR3 nucleotides read TGTGCCAGCAACGACGCCGGGAAAGCCTACGAGCAGTACTTC. It encodes CASNDAGKAYEQYF.

The genes are TRBV2 and TRBJ1-1; D is possibly TRBD1 (5 bases). Per the germline V gene, CDR1 is SNHLY and CDR2 is FYNNEI. This CDR3 contains 13 residues. V was clipped by 7 bases and J by 13 bases, with 22 bases between them. The CDR3 loop reads CASTIAPRTGVFF. In DNA form, the CDR3 reads TGTGCCAGCACCATAGCCCCTAGGACGGGGGTTTTCTTT.